What follows describes a single T cell receptor beta chain. The repertoire was sequenced with immunoSEQ multiplex PCR; TCRdb's copy has only in-frame clones and lacks some. The table lists about 45,000 clones, about 67% of them singletons. This specimen comes from a study of radiotherapy plus CTLA-4 blockade in lung cancer. There are 14 residues in the CDR3. Trimming left V 6 bases short and J 4 bases short, with 13 bases between. The germline gives CDR1 SNHLY, CDR2 FYNNEI. The source material was peripheral blood, sampled from a patient treated with radiotherapy plus ipilimumab. This clonotype was obtained from a human donor with non-small cell lung cancer who had a partial response to radiotherapy plus ipilimumab. This chain joins TRBV2 and TRBJ2-4; D might be TRBD2 (6 bases). CDR3: CASRGLRGKNIQYF. In DNA form, the CDR3 reads TGTGCCAGCAGGGGACTCCGAGGGAAAAACATTCAGTACTTC.